These T cell receptor beta chains were read from a single sample in a study of patients and donors after allogeneic stem cell transplantation. Via MiXCR, TCRdb re-called the RT-PCR reads, giving one row per CDR3 protein. The sample includes around 23,000 distinct CDR3 sequences, around 30% seen only once; the top ten take 48%. The sample taken for sequencing was blood, either unsorted or a sorted T cell fraction (not recorded which). These receptors were collected from a human donor who was either an allogeneic HSCT recipient or a stem cell or donor lymphocyte infusion donor (not recorded which). It is not recorded whose cells these are; they may come from a transplant donor. Both conserved end residues are part of each CDR3. A D gene is named only where the DNA matches it firmly. The size of a clone is reported for some rows only, either as once, few or many, or as a class for expanded clones.

clone_size	j_call	cdr3_length	v_call	d_call	cdr3_aa	cdr3_nt
-	TRBJ2-4	13	TRBV20-1	-	CSASGLAKNIQYF	TGCAGTGCATCGGGACTAGCCAAAAACATTCAGTACTTC
many	TRBJ1-6	14	TRBV12-3/TRBV12-4	TRBD1	CASSLRQGPSPLHF	TGTGCCAGCAGTTTACGACAGGGCCCCTCACCCCTCCACTTT
-	TRBJ2-5	17	TRBV7-2	-	CASSPQGGGQLLETQYF	TGTGCCAGCAGCCCTCAAGGGGGGGGGCAGTTGTTGGAGACCCAGTACTTC
few	TRBJ1-2	14	TRBV6-1	-	CASTPSAGVYGYTF	TGTGCCAGCACCCCCTCGGCAGGGGTCTATGGCTACACCTTC
-	TRBJ2-3	14	TRBV20-1	-	CSAIPGRVTDTQYF	TGCAGTGCCATCCCGGGACGGGTAACCGATACGCAGTATTTT
few	TRBJ1-4	12	TRBV6-6	-	CASNPGGEKLFF	TGTGCCAGCAACCCGGGGGGGGAGAAACTGTTTTTT
-	TRBJ2-7	13	TRBV10-3	-	CATGRDRTYEQYF	TGTGCCACTGGCAGGGACCGTACCTACGAGCAGTACTTC
-	TRBJ2-5	14	TRBV6-5	-	CASSYSGTLKTQYF	TGTGCCAGCAGTTACTCCGGGACACTGAAGACCCAGTACTTC
-	TRBJ1-1	15	TRBV29-1	TRBD1	CSVAQGYRGNTEAFF	TGCAGCGTTGCCCAAGGATACAGGGGGAACACTGAAGCTTTCTTT
few	TRBJ1-2	13	TRBV20-1	-	CSARAVGNYGYTF	TGCAGTGCTAGGGCCGTAGGGAACTATGGCTACACCTTC
once	TRBJ2-1	14	TRBV6-6	-	CASSSLRSRNEQFF	TGTGCCAGCAGTTCCTTACGGTCCCGCAATGAGCAGTTCTTC
few	TRBJ1-2	13	TRBV29-1	TRBD1	CSVESRGIYGYTF	TGCAGCGTTGAATCCAGGGGGATCTATGGCTACACCTTC
-	TRBJ1-5	13	TRBV30	TRBD1	CAHGTGVNQPQHF	TGTGCCCACGGGACAGGGGTTAATCAGCCCCAGCATTTT
many	TRBJ1-1	14	TRBV7-2	-	CASSLAVGEVEAFF	TGTGCCAGCAGCTTAGCGGTCGGGGAGGTTGAAGCTTTCTTT
-	TRBJ1-2	15	TRBV4-2	TRBD1	CASSQADRGTYGYTF	TGTGCCAGCAGCCAAGCCGACAGGGGAACCTATGGCTACACCTTC
-	TRBJ1-5	14	TRBV12-3/TRBV12-4	-	CASFLWGSRQPQHF	-
once	TRBJ2-1	16	TRBV5-8	-	CASSLTGYSSYNEQFF	TGTGCCAGCAGCTTGACGGGGTATAGCTCCTACAATGAGCAGTTCTTC
few	TRBJ2-4	17	TRBV20-1	-	CSASSRHWILDKNIQYF	TGCAGTGCTAGTAGCAGGCACTGGATCCTTGACAAAAACATTCAGTACTTC
-	TRBJ1-2	17	TRBV4-3	-	CASSNLFQRGSNYGYTF	TGCGCCAGCAGCAATCTCTTCCAGAGAGGGTCTAACTATGGCTACACCTTC
few	TRBJ1-4	12	TRBV28	-	CASRQSLEKLFF	TGTGCCAGTAGACAGTCCCTTGAAAAACTGTTTTTT
few	TRBJ2-5	14	TRBV10-3	TRBD1	CAISGQGHQETQYF	TGTGCCATCAGCGGACAGGGTCACCAAGAGACCCAGTACTTC
-	TRBJ1-2	14	TRBV7-9	-	CASSLAGRNYGYTF	TGTGCCAGCAGCTTAGCGGGGAGGAACTATGGCTACACCTTC
few	TRBJ1-2	14	TRBV2	-	CASRNRVANYGYTF	TGTGCCAGCAGGAACAGAGTCGCTAACTATGGCTACACCTTC
few	TRBJ1-1	14	TRBV27	TRBD1	CASTVAQGAAEAFF	TGTGCCAGCACGGTAGCGCAGGGGGCTGCTGAAGCTTTCTTT
many	TRBJ2-3	14	TRBV20-1	TRBD1	CSAKQQGYTDTQYF	TGCAGTGCCAAACAACAGGGGTACACAGATACGCAGTATTTT
-	TRBJ1-5	15	TRBV28	-	CASSLRAPWNQPQHF	TGTGCCAGCAGTTTAAGGGCCCCGTGGAATCAGCCCCAGCATTTT
few	TRBJ1-1	15	TRBV12-3/TRBV12-4	TRBD1	CASSHGTGKNTEAFF	TGTGCCAGCAGCCATGGGACAGGCAAGAACACTGAAGCTTTCTTT
-	TRBJ1-2	16	TRBV20-1	-	CSAKSPRDTANYGYTF	TGCAGTGCTAAGTCCCCCAGGGATACAGCTAACTATGGCTACACCTTC
-	TRBJ1-6	15	TRBV7-3	TRBD1	CASSSQGDHNSPLHF	TGTGCCAGCAGCTCCCAGGGGGACCATAATTCACCCCTCCACTTT
-	TRBJ1-3	15	TRBV7-2	-	CASSFPPSSGNTIYF	TGTGCCAGCAGTTTCCCTCCTAGCTCTGGAAACACCATATATTTT
many	TRBJ1-1	14	TRBV6-5	-	CASRRGLLNTEAFF	TGTGCCAGCAGAAGGGGACTTCTGAACACTGAAGCTTTCTTT
-	TRBJ2-3	15	TRBV5-1	-	CASSSSRGSTDTQYF	TGCGCCAGCAGCTCCTCCCGGGGGAGCACAGATACGCAGTATTTT
-	TRBJ2-4	15	TRBV15	-	CATSREGVSKNIQYF	TGTGCCACCAGCAGAGAAGGGGTCTCCAAAAACATTCAGTACTTC
-	TRBJ1-6	16	TRBV27	-	CASSLNRVSRNSPLHF	TGTGCCAGCAGTTTAAACAGGGTCTCTCGGAATTCACCCCTCCACTTT
-	TRBJ1-6	14	TRBV2	-	CASTRDGYNSPLHF	TGTGCCAGCACCCGGGACGGCTATAATTCACCCCTCCACTTT
few	TRBJ1-6	15	TRBV6-6	-	CASSSPPEYRPALHF	TGTGCCAGCAGTTCCCCGCCTGAATACAGGCCAGCCCTCCACTTT
many	TRBJ1-2	13	TRBV20-1	-	CSARFTGIYGYTF	TGCAGTGCTAGATTTACAGGGATCTATGGCTACACCTTC
few	TRBJ1-4	13	TRBV9	-	CASSVGGDQELFF	TGTGCCAGCAGCGTAGGGGGCGACCAGGAACTGTTTTTT
few	TRBJ2-5	12	TRBV4-2	-	CASSHPGEPQYF	TGTGCCAGCAGCCATCCAGGGGAGCCCCAGTACTTC
few	TRBJ2-5	15	TRBV7-2	-	CASSFRPTRGETQYF	TGTGCCAGCAGTTTCCGCCCTACTAGGGGAGAGACCCAGTACTTC
-	TRBJ2-3	16	TRBV5-1	-	CASSLIPGTSTDTQYF	TGCGCCAGCAGCTTAATCCCAGGGACTAGCACAGATACGCAGTATTTT
few	TRBJ1-5	13	TRBV6-5	-	CASTPGGNQPQHF	TGTGCCAGCACCCCAGGGGGCAATCAGCCCCAGCATTTT
many	TRBJ2-7	12	TRBV6-6	-	CASRSITYEQYF	TGTGCCAGCAGGTCTATAACCTACGAGCAGTACTTC
few	TRBJ1-5	13	TRBV18	-	CASSLTENQPQHF	TGTGCCAGCTCGCTCACAGAGAATCAGCCCCAGCATTTT
many	TRBJ1-4	14	TRBV16	-	CASSQSPPPGLVFF	TGTGCCAGCAGCCAATCCCCCCCGCCAGGTCTGGTGTTTTTT
few	TRBJ1-4	13	TRBV7-9	TRBD1	CASCRQGDEKLFF	TGTGCCAGCTGCCGACAGGGGGACGAAAAACTGTTTTTT
-	TRBJ1-5	14	TRBV5-6	-	CASSLAGVGQPQHF	TGTGCCAGCAGCTTGGCCGGGGTCGGGCAGCCCCAGCATTTT
-	TRBJ2-1	15	TRBV7-3	-	CASSPEPSSYNEQFF	TGTGCCAGCAGCCCGGAGCCGAGCTCCTACAATGAGCAGTTCTTC
many	TRBJ1-1	13	TRBV12-3/TRBV12-4	-	CASSLVENTEAFF	TGTGCCAGCAGTTTGGTGGAGAACACTGAAGCTTTCTTT
many	TRBJ1-3	13	TRBV12-3/TRBV12-4	-	CASSFGTLQTIYF	TGTGCCAGCAGTTTCGGGACCCTCCAGACCATATATTTT
-	TRBJ2-5	15	TRBV10-3	TRBD1	CAISEWGTASGTQYF	TGTGCCATCAGTGAGTGGGGGACAGCTAGTGGGACCCAGTACTTC
-	TRBJ1-1	14	TRBV7-3	TRBD1	CASSLGTAGTEAFF	TGTGCCAGCAGCCTTGGGACAGCCGGCACTGAAGCTTTCTTT
-	TRBJ1-6	17	TRBV20-1	TRBD1	CSARDRDRLLFNSPLHF	TGCAGTGCTAGAGATCGGGACAGGCTGCTATTTAATTCACCCCTCCACTTT
-	TRBJ2-3	14	TRBV28	TRBD1	CASRMDRHTDTQYF	TGTGCCAGCAGAATGGACAGGCACACAGATACGCAGTATTTT